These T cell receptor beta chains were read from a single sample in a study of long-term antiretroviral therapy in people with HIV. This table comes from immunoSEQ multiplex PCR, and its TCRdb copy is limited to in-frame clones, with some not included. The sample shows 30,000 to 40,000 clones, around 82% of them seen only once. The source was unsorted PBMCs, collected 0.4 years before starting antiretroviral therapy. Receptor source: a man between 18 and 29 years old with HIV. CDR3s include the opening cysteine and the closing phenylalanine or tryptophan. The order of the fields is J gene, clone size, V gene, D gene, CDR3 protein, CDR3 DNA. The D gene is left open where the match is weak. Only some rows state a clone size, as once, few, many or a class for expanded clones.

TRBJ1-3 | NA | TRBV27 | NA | CASSLQGITGNTIYF | TGTGCCAGCAGTTTGCAGGGAATTACTGGAAACACCATATATTTT
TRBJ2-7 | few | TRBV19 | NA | CASTPDSRYTYEQYF | TGTGCCAGTACCCCGGACAGCCGATATACCTACGAGCAGTACTTC
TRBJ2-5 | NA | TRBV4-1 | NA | CASSQDKETQYF | TGCGCCAGCAGCCAAGATAAAGAGACCCAGTACTTC
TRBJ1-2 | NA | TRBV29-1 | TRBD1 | CSVETVLAGGVVLGGYTF | TGCAGCGTTGAAACGGTGTTGGCAGGGGGCGTCGTTTTAGGGGGCTACACCTTC
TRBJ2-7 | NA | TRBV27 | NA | CASTLTGDSYEQYF | TGTGCCAGCACCCTGACAGGCGACTCCTACGAGCAGTACTTC
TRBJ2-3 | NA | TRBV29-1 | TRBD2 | CSVCSGSPDTQYF | TGCAGCGTTTGTAGCGGGAGTCCAGATACGCAGTATTTT
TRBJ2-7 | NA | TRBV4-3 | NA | CASSQGGRAGEYEQYF | TGCGCCAGCAGCCAAGGGGGCAGAGCCGGGGAATACGAGCAGTACTTC
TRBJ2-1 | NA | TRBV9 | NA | CASRPQAYNEQFF | TGTGCCAGCCGCCCACAGGCGTACAATGAGCAGTTCTTC
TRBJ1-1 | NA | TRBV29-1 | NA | CSVHPIYTEAFF | TGCAGCGTCCATCCGATTTACACTGAAGCTTTCTTT
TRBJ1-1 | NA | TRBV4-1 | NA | CASSQENRASTEAFF | TGCGCCAGCAGCCAAGAGAACAGGGCTAGCACTGAAGCTTTCTTT
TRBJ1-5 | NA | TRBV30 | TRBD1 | CAWSGQPFNQPQHF | TGTGCCTGGTCGGGACAGCCTTTCAATCAGCCCCAGCATTTT
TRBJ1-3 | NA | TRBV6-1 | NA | CASSEWGPQGSGNTIYF | TGTGCCAGCAGTGAATGGGGGCCTCAGGGTTCTGGAAACACCATATATTTT
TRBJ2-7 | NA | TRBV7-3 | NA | CASSLRVDSAPYEQYF | TGTGCCAGCAGCTTAAGGGTGGACAGCGCACCCTACGAGCAGTACTTC
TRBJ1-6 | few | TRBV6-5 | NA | CASSHSPGFSLHF | TGTGCCAGCAGCCACAGCCCGGGCTTTTCCCTCCACTTT
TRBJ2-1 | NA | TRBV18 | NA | CASSLRRAASYNEQFF | TGTGCCAGCTCACTCCGGAGGGCCGCGTCCTACAATGAGCAGTTCTTC
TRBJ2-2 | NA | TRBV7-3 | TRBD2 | CASSLTASGSPNTGELFF | TGTGCCAGCAGCTTAACTGCTAGCGGGTCTCCGAACACCGGGGAGCTGTTTTTT
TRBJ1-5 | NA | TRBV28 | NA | CASKPGGRYQPQHF | TGTGCCAGCAAACCGGGGGGTAGGTATCAGCCCCAGCATTTT
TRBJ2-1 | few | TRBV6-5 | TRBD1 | CASSSTGQGAYNEQFF | TGTGCCAGCAGTTCCACGGGACAGGGGGCCTACAATGAGCAGTTCTTC
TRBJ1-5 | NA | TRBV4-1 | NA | CASSLIAQESQPQHF | TGCGCCAGCAGCCTGATTGCCCAGGAAAGTCAGCCCCAGCATTTT